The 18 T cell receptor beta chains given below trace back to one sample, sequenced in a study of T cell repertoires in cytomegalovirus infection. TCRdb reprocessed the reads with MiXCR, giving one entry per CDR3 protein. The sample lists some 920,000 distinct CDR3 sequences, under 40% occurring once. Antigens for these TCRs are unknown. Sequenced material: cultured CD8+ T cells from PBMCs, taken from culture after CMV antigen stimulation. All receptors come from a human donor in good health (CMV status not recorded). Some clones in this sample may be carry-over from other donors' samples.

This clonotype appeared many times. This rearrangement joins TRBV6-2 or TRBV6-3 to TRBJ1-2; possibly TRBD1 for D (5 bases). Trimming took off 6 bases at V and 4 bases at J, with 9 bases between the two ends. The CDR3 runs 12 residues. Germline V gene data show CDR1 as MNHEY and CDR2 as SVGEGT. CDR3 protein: CASRTGTYGYTF. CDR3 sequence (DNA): TGTGCCAGCAGAACGGGGACCTATGGCTACACCTTC.

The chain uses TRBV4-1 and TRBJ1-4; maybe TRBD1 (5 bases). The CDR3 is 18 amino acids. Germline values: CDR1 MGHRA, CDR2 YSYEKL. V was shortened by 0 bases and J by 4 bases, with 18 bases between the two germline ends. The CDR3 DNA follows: TGCGCCAGCAGCCAAGAATTGGGTAGGGGCCGGGTTAATGAAAAACTGTTTTTT. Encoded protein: CASSQELGRGRVNEKLFF.

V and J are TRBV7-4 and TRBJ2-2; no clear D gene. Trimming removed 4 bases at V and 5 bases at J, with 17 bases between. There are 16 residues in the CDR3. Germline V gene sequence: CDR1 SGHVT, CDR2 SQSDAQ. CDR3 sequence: CASSSFVWGRTGELFF. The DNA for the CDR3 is TGTGCCAGCAGCTCCTTTGTCTGGGGTCGGACCGGGGAGCTGTTTTTT.

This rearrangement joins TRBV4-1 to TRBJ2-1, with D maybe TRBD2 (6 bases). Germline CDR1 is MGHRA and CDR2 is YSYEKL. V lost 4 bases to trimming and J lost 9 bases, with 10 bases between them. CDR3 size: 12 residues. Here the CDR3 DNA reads TGCGCCAGCAGCCCTCCGGGACTTGAGCAGTTCTTC. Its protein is CASSPPGLEQFF.

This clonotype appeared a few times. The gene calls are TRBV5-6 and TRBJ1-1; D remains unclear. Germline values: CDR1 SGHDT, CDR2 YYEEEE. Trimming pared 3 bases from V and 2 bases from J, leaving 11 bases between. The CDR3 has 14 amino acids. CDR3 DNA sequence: TGTGCCAGCAGCTCCTCATATAAAAACACTGAAGCTTTCTTT. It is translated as CASSSSYKNTEAFF.

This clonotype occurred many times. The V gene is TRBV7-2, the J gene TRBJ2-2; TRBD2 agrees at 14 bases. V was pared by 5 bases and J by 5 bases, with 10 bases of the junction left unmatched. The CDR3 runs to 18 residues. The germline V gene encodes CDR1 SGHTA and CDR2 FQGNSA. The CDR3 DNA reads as TGTGCCAGCAGCATGGGACTAGCGGGGGCTCTGAGGACCGGGGAGCTGTTTTTT. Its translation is CASSMGLAGALRTGELFF.

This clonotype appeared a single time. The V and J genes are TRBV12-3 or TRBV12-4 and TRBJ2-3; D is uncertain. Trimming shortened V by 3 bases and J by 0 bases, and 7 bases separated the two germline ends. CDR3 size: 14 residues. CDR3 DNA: TGTGCCAGCAGTTTGACCGATAGCACAGATACGCAGTATTTT. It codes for CASSLTDSTDTQYF.

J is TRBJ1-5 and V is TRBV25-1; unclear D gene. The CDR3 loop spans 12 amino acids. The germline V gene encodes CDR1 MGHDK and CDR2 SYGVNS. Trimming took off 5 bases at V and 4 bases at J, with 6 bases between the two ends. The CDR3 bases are TGTGCCAGCAGTAAAGGGAATCAGCCCCAGCATTTT. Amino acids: CASSKGNQPQHF.

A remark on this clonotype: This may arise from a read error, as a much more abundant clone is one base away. The CDR3 DNA follows: TGTGCCAGCCTCGACGGTGTCGGGGAGCTGTTTTTT. It yields the protein CASLDGVGELFF. This chain connects TRBV12-3 or TRBV12-4 to TRBJ2-2; D is undetermined. This CDR3 contains 12 residues. The V and J ends lost 8 bases and 7 bases respectively, with 11 bases between them.

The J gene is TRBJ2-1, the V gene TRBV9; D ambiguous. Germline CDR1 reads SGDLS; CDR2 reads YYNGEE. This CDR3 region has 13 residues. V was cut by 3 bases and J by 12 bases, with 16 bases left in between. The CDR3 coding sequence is TGTGCCAGCAGCGGCGGAGAGTACTCGTGGCAGTTCTTC. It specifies CASSGGEYSWQFF.

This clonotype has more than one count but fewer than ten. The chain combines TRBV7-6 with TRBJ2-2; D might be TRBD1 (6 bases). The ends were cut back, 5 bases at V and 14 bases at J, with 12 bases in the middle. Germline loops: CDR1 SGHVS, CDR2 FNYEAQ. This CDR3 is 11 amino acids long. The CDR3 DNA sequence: TGTGCCAGCAGCGGTACAGGGATCCTGTTTTTT. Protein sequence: CASSGTGILFF.

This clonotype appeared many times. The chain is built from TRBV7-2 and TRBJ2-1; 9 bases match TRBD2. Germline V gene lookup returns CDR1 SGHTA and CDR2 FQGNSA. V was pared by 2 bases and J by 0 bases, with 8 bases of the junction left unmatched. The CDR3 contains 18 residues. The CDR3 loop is CASSLRTSATSSYNEQFF. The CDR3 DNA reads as TGTGCCAGCAGCTTACGGACTAGCGCTACGAGCTCCTACAATGAGCAGTTCTTC.

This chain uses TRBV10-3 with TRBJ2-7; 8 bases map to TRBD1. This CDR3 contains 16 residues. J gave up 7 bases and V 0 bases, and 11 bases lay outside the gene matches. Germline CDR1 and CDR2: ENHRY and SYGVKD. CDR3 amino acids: CAISESSPDRVREQYF. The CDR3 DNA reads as TGTGCCATCAGTGAGTCGTCCCCGGACAGGGTGAGGGAGCAGTACTTC.

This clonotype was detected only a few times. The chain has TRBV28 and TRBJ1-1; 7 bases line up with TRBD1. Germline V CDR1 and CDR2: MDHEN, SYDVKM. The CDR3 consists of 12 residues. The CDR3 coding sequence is TGTGCGGTACAGGGGATGAACACTGAAGCTTTCTTT. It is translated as CAVQGMNTEAFF. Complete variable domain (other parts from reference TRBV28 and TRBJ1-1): DVKVTQSSRYLVKRTGEKVFLECVQDMDHENMFWYRQDPGLGLRLIYFSYDVKMKEKGDIPEGYSVSREKKERFSLILESASTNQTSMYLCAVQGMNTEAFFGQGTRLTVV.

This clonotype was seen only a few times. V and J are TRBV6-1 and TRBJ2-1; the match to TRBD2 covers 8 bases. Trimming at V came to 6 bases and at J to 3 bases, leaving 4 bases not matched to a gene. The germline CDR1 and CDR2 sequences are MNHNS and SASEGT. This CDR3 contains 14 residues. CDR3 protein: CASSAGGVYNEQFF. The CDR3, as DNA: TGTGCCAGCAGCGCCGGGGGGGTCTACAATGAGCAGTTCTTC.

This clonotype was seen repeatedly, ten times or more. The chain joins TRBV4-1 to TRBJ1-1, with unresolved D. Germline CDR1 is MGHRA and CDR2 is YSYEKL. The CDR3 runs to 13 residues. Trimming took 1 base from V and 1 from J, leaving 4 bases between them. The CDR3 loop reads CASSQGKNTEAFF. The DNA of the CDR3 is TGCGCCAGCAGCCAAGGGAAGAACACTGAAGCTTTCTTT.

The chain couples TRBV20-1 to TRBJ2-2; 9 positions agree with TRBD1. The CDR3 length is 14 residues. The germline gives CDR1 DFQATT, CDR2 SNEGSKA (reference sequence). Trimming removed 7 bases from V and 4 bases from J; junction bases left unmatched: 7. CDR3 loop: CSVTNRGPTGELFF. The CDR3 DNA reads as TGCAGTGTAACTAACAGGGGGCCCACCGGGGAGCTGTTTTTT.

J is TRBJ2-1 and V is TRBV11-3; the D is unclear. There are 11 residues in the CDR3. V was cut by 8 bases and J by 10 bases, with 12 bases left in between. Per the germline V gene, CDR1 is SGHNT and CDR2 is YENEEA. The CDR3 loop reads CASAMGYEQFF. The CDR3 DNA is TGTGCCAGCGCCATGGGGTACGAGCAGTTCTTC.